Presented here are 12 T cell receptor beta chains from one specimen sequenced in a study of T cell repertoires in cytomegalovirus infection. MiXCR was run by TCRdb on the reads, yielding one entry per CDR3 protein. Counted here are over 150,000 distinct CDR3 sequences, 13% to 15% occurring once; the ten biggest clones make up 20% to 30%. The material sequenced was PBMCs. The receptors were sampled from a human donor in good health (CMV status not recorded). Some clones in this sample may be carry-over from other donors' samples.

Many counts were recorded for this clonotype. This chain uses TRBV7-8 with TRBJ1-5, with 8 bases aligning to TRBD1. The length of the CDR3 is 14 residues. The germline V gene encodes CDR1 SGHVS and CDR2 FQNEAQ. Trimming took 5 bases from V and 7 from J; bases not matched to a gene: 7. The CDR3, as DNA: TGTGCCAGCAGCCAAAGGGACAGGAAGCAGCCCCAGCATTTT. Protein product: CASSQRDRKQPQHF.

This clonotype was seen ten or more times. The chain couples TRBV7-2 to TRBJ1-1; D is ambiguous. The CDR3 is 15 residues long. V was clipped by 4 bases and J by 6 bases, with 18 bases between them. Germline CDR1 is SGHTA and CDR2 is FQGNSA. This chain's CDR3 is CASSSTESIIAEAFF. The CDR3 nucleotides read TGTGCCAGCAGCTCAACAGAATCGATAATTGCTGAAGCTTTCTTT.

In this sample, this clonotype turned up a few times. The genes are TRBV28 and TRBJ2-5; tentatively, D is TRBD1 or TRBD2 (6 bases each). Germline CDR1 MDHEN, CDR2 SYDVKM. This CDR3 has 15 amino acids. V lost 5 bases and J 2 bases, leaving 15 bases between the germline ends. CDR3 protein: CASSGGRRRQETQYF. CDR3 in DNA: TGTGCCAGCAGTGGGGGGCGGCGGAGACAAGAGACCCAGTACTTC.

This clonotype was seen more than once but under ten times. J is TRBJ1-5 and V is TRBV29-1, with TRBD1 identical over 8 bases. Trimming removed 4 bases from V and 5 bases from J; junction bases left unmatched: 4. CDR1 SQVTM and CDR2 ANQGSEA come from the germline V gene. CDR3 length equals 13 residues. CDR3 loop: CSVGTGGDQPQHF. CDR3 nucleotides: TGCAGCGTTGGTACAGGGGGGGATCAGCCCCAGCATTTT.

This clonotype was recorded a few times. This sequence joins TRBV28 and TRBJ1-1; the D is unclear. Germline CDR1 and CDR2: MDHEN and SYDVKM. This CDR3 has 12 amino acids. Trimming left V 10 bases short and J 2 bases short, with 11 bases between. CDR3 region: CATWTINTEAFF. The DNA of the CDR3 is TGTGCCACATGGACTATAAACACTGAAGCTTTCTTT.

Concerning this clonotype itself: At one of its ends the junction is not consistent with the germline gene, which may arise from a read error. The V and J genes are TRBV5-4 and TRBJ2-3, with 10 bases identical to TRBD2. This CDR3 contains 15 residues. Germline V CDR1 and CDR2: SGHNT, YYREEE (reference sequence). The CDR3, as DNA: TGTGCCAGCAGCAGGGGACTAGCGACTACAGACACGCAGTATTTT. Translated: CASSRGLATTDTQYF.

On this clonotype itself: A clone one base away is much larger, so this may be a read error. This rearrangement joins TRBV7-2 to TRBJ2-1; D not certain. Germline V gene sequence: CDR1 SGHTA, CDR2 FQGNSA. Trimming shortened V by 10 bases and J by 6 bases, and 13 bases separated the two germline ends. The length of the CDR3 is 12 residues. In nucleotides, the CDR3 is TGTGCCAATAGCACTTGGGGCAATGAGCAGTTCTTC. It encodes CANSTWGNEQFF. The full variable domain, with the rest looked up from reference TRBV7-2 and TRBJ2-1, is GAGVSQSPSNKVTEKGKDVELRCDPISGHTALYWYRQSLGQGLEFLIYFQGNSAPDKSGLPSDRFSAERTGGSVSTLTIQRTQQEDSAVYLCANSTWGNEQFFGPGTRLTVL.

This clonotype was found many times. J is TRBJ1-1 and V is TRBV10-3; 7 bases map to TRBD1. Germline V CDR1 and CDR2: ENHRY, SYGVKD. This CDR3 contains 15 residues. V gave up 0 bases and J gave up 3 bases; unmatched junction bases: 4. CDR3: CAISESFQGDTEAFF. The CDR3 region has the DNA TGTGCCATCAGTGAGTCGTTCCAGGGGGACACTGAAGCTTTCTTT.

This clonotype was detected many times. This sequence joins TRBV28 and TRBJ2-5; D is perhaps TRBD2 (5 bases). The CDR3 spans 13 residues. From germline, CDR1 is MDHEN and CDR2 SYDVKM. V gave up 3 bases and J gave up 2 bases, with 7 bases separating them. CDR3 bases: TGTGCCAGCAGTTTTCCGGGGCAAGAGACCCAGTACTTC. Protein: CASSFPGQETQYF.

This clonotype showed up just a few times. The DNA for the CDR3 is TGTGCCAGCAGTTACTCCCTCGCAGAAGCTTTCTTT. It is translated as CASSYSLAEAFF. This sequence joins TRBV6-2 or TRBV6-3 and TRBJ1-1; D gene ambiguous. The CDR3 has 12 amino acids. V shed 0 bases and J shed 8 bases, with 7 bases lying between them. Germline CDR1 and CDR2: MNHEY and SVGEGT.

The chain carries TRBV28 and TRBJ1-5; D ambiguous. The length of the CDR3 is 17 residues. Trimming shortened V by 2 bases and J by 4 bases, and 18 bases separated the two germline ends. Germline V lookup: CDR1 MDHEN, CDR2 SYDVKM. The CDR3 sequence is CASSLPRQRDRNQPQHF. CDR3 sequence (DNA): TGTGCCAGCAGTTTACCCCGCCAAAGGGATCGTAATCAGCCCCAGCATTTT.

This clonotype was counted many times. The CDR3 spells CASSFKAGRVRDIQYF. The CDR3, as DNA: TGTGCCAGCAGTTTTAAGGCAGGGAGAGTAAGGGACATTCAGTACTTC. The J gene is TRBJ2-4, the V gene TRBV28, with D perhaps TRBD1 or TRBD2 (5 bases each). The CDR3 runs to 16 residues. Germline V CDR1 and CDR2: MDHEN, SYDVKM. The V and J ends lost 3 bases and 8 bases respectively, with 20 bases between them.